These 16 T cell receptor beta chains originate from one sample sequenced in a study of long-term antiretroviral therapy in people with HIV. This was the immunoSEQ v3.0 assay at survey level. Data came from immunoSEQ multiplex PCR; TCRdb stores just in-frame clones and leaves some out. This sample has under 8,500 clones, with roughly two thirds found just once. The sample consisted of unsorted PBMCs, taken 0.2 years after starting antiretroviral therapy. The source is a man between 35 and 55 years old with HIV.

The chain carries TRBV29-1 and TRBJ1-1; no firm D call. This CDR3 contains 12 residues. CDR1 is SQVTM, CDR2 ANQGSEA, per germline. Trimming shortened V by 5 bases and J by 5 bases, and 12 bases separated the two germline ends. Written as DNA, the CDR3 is TGCAGCGTTATTAGCGACACGACTGAAGCTTTCTTT. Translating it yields CSVISDTTEAFF.

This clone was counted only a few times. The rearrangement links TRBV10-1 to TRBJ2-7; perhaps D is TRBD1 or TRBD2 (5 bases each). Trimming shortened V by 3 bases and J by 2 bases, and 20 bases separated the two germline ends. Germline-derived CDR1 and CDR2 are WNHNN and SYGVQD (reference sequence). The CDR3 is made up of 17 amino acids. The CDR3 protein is CASSDPKDRDRPYEQYF. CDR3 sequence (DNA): TGCGCCAGCAGTGATCCCAAGGACCGGGACCGACCCTACGAGCAGTACTTC.

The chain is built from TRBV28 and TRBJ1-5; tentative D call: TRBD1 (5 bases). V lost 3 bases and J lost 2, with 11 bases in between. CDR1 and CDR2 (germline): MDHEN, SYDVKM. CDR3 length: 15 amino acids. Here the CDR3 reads CASSFRGVGNQPQHF. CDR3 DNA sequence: TGTGCCAGCAGTTTTCGGGGGGTCGGCAATCAGCCCCAGCATTTT.

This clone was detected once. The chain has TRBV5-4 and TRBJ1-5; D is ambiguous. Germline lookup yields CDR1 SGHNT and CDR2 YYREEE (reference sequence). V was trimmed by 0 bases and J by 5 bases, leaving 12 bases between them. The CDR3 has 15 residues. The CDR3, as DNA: TGTGCCAGCAGCTTGGACCCCGCATATGATCAGCCCCAGCATTTT. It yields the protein CASSLDPAYDQPQHF.

This CDR3 reads CASSPGPRGQLNTEAFF. CDR3 nucleotide sequence: TGCGCCAGCAGCCCGGGACCCAGGGGACAATTGAACACTGAAGCTTTCTTT. The genes are TRBV5-1 and TRBJ1-1; tentative D call: TRBD1 (6 bases). This CDR3 comprises 17 residues. Trimming shortened V by 4 bases and J by 0 bases, and 19 bases separated the two germline ends. Germline V gene lookup returns CDR1 SGHRS and CDR2 YFSETQ.

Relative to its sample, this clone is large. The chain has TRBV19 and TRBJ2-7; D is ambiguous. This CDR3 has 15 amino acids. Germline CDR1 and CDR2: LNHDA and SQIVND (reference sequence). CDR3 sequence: CASSWVSGEFYEQYF. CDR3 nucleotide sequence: TGTGCAAGCTCGTGGGTGTCAGGCGAATTCTACGAGCAGTACTTC.

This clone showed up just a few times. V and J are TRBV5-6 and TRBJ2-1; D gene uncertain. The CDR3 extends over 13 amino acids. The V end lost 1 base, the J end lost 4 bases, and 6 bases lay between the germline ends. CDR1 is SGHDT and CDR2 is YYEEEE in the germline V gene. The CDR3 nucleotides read TGTGCCAGCAGCTTGATGGTGTACAATGAGCAGTTCTTC. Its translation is CASSLMVYNEQFF. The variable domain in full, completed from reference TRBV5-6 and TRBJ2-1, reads DAGVTQSPTHLIKTRGQQVTLRCSPKSGHDTVSWYQQALGQGPQFIFQYYEEEERQRGNFPDRFSGHQFPNYSSELNVNALLLGDSALYLCASSLMVYNEQFFGPGTRLTVL.

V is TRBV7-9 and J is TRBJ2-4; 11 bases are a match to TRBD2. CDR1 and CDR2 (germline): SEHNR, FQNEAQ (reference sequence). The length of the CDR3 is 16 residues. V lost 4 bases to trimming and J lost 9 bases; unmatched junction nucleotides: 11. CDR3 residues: CASSSPSSGGASIQYF. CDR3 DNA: TGTGCCAGCAGCTCCCCGAGTAGCGGGGGGGCTTCCATTCAGTACTTC.

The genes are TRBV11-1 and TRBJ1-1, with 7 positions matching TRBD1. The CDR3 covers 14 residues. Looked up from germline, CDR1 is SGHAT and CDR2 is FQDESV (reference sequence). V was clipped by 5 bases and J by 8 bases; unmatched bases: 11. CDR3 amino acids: CASSLKGGLGEAFF. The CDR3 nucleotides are TGTGCCAGCAGCCTAAAAGGGGGCTTGGGAGAAGCTTTCTTT. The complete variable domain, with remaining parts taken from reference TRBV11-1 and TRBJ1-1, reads EAEVAQSPRYKITEKSQAVAFWCDPISGHATLYWYRQILGQGPELLVQFQDESVVDDSQLPKDRFSAERLKGVDSTLKIQPAELGDSAMYLCASSLKGGLGEAFFGQGTRLTVV.

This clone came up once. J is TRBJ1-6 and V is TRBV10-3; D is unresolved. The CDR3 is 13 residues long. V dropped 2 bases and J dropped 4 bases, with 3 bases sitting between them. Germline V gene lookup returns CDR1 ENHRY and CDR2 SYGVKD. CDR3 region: CAISEGYNSPLHF. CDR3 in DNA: TGTGCCATCAGTGAGGGTTATAATTCACCCCTCCACTTT.

The CDR3, as DNA: TGTGCCAGCAGTTATCGGACGTACAATGAGCAGTTCTTC. It translates to CASSYRTYNEQFF. The gene calls are TRBV27 and TRBJ2-1; D not resolved. V was clipped by 4 bases and J by 4 bases, with 8 bases between them. Per germline, CDR1 MNHEY and CDR2 SMNVEV (reference sequence). This CDR3 is 13 amino acids long.

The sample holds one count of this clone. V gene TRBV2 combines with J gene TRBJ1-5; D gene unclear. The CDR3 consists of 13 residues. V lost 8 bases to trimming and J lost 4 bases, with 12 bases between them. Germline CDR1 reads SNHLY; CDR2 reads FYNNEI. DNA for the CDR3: TGTGCCAGCCACAAGGCAGTTAATCAGCCCCAGCATTTT. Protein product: CASHKAVNQPQHF.

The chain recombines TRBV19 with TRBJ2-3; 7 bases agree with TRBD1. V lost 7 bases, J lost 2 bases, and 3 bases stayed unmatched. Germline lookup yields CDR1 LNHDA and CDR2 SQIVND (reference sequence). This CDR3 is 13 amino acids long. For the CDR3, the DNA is TGTGCCAGTAAGAGGGGGCTCACAGATACGCAGTATTTT. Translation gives CASKRGLTDTQYF.

The DNA for the CDR3 is TGCAGTGCTTCCAGGGGGTACGTCTACACCTTC. It specifies CSASRGYVYTF. The chain couples TRBV20-1 to TRBJ1-2; 7 bases map to TRBD1. The germline V gene has CDR1 DFQATT and CDR2 SNEGSKA (reference sequence). Trimming took 5 bases from V and 10 from J; bases not matched to a gene: 7. CDR3 length equals 11 residues.

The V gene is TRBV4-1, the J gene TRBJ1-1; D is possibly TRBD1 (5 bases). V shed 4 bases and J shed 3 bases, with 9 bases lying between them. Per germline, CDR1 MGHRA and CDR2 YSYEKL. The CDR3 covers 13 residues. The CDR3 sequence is CASSPGGDTEAFF. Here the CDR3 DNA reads TGCGCCAGCAGCCCCGGGGGGGACACTGAAGCTTTCTTT.

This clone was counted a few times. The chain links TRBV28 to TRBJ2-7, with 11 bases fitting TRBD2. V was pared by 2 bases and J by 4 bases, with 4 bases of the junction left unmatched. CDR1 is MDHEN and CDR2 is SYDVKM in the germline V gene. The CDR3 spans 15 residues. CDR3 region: CASSLGTSGYYEQYF. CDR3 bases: TGTGCCAGCAGTTTAGGGACTAGCGGTTATTACGAGCAGTACTTC.